The clone carrying this T cell receptor (beta chain) was counted a single time. This entry belongs to a study of blood T cell repertoires in COVID-19. Overall study context: The United States, Italy and Spain provided the acute and convalescent COVID-19 samples.

This table comes from immunoSEQ multiplex PCR, and its TCRdb copy is limited to in-frame clones, with some not included. Here the sample spans roughly 160,000 clones, around 89% being singletons. V shed 5 bases, J shed 4 bases, and the junction held 5 bases outside the gene matches. Germline CDR1 reads SGHNT; CDR2 reads YENEEA. The CDR3 is 14 residues long. The rearrangement uses TRBV11-3 and TRBJ1-1, with 9 bases identical to TRBD1. Specimen: peripheral blood. The sequence came from a man aged 60-69 years with acute or convalescent COVID-19. CDR3 region: CASSLQGATTEAFF. CDR3 nucleotide sequence: TGTGCCAGCAGCCTACAGGGGGCGACCACTGAAGCTTTCTTT.